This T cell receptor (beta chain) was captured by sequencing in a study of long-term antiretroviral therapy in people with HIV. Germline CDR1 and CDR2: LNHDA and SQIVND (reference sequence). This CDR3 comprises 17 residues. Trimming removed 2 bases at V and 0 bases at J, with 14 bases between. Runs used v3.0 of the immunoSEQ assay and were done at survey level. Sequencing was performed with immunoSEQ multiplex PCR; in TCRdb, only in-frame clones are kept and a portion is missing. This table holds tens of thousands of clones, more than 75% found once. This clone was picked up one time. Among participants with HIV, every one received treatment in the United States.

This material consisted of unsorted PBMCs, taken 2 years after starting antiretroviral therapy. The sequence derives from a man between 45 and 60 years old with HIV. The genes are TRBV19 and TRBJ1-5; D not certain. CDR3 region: CASSIIWADYSNQPQHF. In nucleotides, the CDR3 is TGTGCCAGTAGTATAATCTGGGCGGATTATAGCAATCAGCCCCAGCATTTT.